A single count supports the clone carrying this T cell receptor beta chain. Its antigen remains unknown. Every patient was affected by relapse after autologous stem cell transplantation, while exposure to brentuximab vedotin was not uniform. The data stem from a study of PD-1 blockade in classical Hodgkin lymphoma. Study overall: Patients were treated with nivolumab at 3 mg/kg, and this was given intravenously every 2 weeks.

General study results and limits: Although disease activity or prior therapy may be involved, causes of the repertoire differences remain undefined.

The repertoire was sequenced with immunoSEQ multiplex PCR; TCRdb's copy has only in-frame clones and lacks some. Found here are about 90,000 clones, nearly 90% of them singletons; the top ten hold roughly 10%. Material: peripheral blood mononuclear cells (PBMCs), obtained before the second cycle of nivolumab. The sequence derives from a human donor with classical Hodgkin lymphoma.

This CDR3 is CASSLPGSYNEQFF. DNA of the CDR3: TGTGCCAGCAGTTTACCGGGAAGTTACAATGAGCAGTTCTTC. This chain joins TRBV27 and TRBJ2-1, with D possibly matching TRBD2 (5 bases). V gave up 2 bases and J gave up 4 bases, with 9 bases separating them. The CDR3 is 14 residues long. Per the germline V gene, CDR1 is MNHEY and CDR2 is SMNVEV (reference sequence).